The clone carrying this T cell receptor (beta chain) was seen a handful of times. The antigen remains undetermined. TCRdb's copy holds only in-frame clones and misses some; the assay was immunoSEQ multiplex PCR. The data contain 2 million to 2.5 million clones, 90% to 95% of them singletons. Donors included only healthy HIV-negative adults lacking recent acute infections or vaccinations. Negatively enriched CD4+ T cells were divided by CD45RA into naive and memory. The sample is drawn from a study of shared clonotypes between healthy human individuals. Study-wide results and limits: The study found lower generation probabilities in non-shared clonotypes than in those shared by all four donors.

The CDR3 spans 15 residues. The J segment lost 3 bases and the V segment lost 0 bases, leaving 1 base of the junction unmatched. Germline CDR1 reads SGHNT; CDR2 reads YYREEE (reference sequence). This chain links TRBV5-4 with TRBJ2-1; 9 positions agree with TRBD2. The sequencing sample was made of naive CD4+ T cells from PBMCs. Subset given: CD45RA+ positively selected. The TCR sequence derives from a man aged 18 to 29 in good health. Some clones in this sample may be carry-over from other donors' samples. This chain's CDR3 is CASSLVSGSYNEQFF. The CDR3 DNA reads as TGTGCCAGCAGCTTGGTTAGCGGGAGCTACAATGAGCAGTTCTTC.